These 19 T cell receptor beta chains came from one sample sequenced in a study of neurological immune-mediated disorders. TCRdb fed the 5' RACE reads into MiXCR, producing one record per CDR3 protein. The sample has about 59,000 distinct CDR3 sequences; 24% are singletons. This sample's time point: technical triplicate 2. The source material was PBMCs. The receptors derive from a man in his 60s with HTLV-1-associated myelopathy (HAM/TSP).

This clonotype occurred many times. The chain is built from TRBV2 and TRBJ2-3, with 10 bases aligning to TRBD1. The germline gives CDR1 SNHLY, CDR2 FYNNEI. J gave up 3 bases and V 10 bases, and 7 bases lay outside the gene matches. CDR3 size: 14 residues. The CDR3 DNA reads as TGTGCCAAACGGGACAGGGGAGTTACAGATACGCAGTATTTT. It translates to CAKRDRGVTDTQYF.

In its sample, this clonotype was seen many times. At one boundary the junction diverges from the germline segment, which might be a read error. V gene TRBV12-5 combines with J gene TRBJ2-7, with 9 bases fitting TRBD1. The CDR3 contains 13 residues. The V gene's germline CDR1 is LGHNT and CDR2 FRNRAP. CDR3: CASGLVGGQGPQF. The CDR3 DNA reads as TGTGCTAGTGGTTTGGTAGGAGGACAGGGGCCTCAGTTC.

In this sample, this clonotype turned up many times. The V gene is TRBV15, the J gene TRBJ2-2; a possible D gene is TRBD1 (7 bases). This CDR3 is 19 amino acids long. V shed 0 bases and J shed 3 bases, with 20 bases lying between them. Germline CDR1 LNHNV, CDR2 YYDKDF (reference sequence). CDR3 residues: CATSRDRTGRGRYTGELFF. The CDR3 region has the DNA TGTGCCACCAGCAGAGATCGGACAGGCCGGGGGAGGTACACCGGGGAGCTGTTTTTT.

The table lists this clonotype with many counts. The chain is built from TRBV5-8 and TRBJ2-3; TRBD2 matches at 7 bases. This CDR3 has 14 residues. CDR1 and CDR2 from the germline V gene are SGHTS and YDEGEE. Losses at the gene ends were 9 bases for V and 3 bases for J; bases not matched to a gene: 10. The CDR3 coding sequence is TGTGCCACTATAAGAGGCGGGAGTACAGATACGCAGTATTTT. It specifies CATIRGGSTDTQYF.

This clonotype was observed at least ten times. CDR3 region: CASSYREDTQYF. CDR3 nucleotides: TGTGCCAGCAGCTACAGGGAAGATACGCAGTATTTT. J is TRBJ2-3 and V is TRBV7-8; maybe TRBD1 (6 bases). CDR1 SGHVS and CDR2 FQNEAQ come from the germline V gene. Trimming left V 4 bases short and J 5 bases short, with 7 bases between. The CDR3 runs 12 residues.

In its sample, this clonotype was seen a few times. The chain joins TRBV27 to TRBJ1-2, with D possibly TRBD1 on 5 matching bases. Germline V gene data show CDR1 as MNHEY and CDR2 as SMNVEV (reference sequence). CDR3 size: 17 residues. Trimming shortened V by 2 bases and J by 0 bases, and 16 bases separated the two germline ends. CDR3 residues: CASSLAGSSGTNYGYTF. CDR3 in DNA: TGTGCCAGCAGTTTAGCGGGGTCTTCAGGGACTAACTATGGCTACACCTTC.

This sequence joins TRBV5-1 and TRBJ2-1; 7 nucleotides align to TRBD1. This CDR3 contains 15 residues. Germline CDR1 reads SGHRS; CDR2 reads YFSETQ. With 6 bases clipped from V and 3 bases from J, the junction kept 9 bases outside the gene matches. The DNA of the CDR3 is TGCGCCAGCACCTACTTGTGGGACAGCTACAATGAGCAGTTCTTC. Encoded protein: CASTYLWDSYNEQFF.

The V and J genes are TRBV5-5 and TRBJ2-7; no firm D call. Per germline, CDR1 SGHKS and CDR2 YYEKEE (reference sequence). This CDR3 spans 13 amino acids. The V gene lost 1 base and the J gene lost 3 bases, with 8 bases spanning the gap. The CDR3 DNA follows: TGTGCCAGCAGCTTGCGTCTTATCTACGAGCAGTACTTC. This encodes CASSLRLIYEQYF.

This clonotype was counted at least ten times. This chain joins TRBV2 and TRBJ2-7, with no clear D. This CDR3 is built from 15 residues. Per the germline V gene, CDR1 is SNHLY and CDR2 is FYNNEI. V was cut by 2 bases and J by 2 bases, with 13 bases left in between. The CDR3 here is CASSESILKTYEQYF. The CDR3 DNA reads TGTGCCAGCAGTGAAAGCATCCTCAAGACCTACGAGCAGTACTTC.

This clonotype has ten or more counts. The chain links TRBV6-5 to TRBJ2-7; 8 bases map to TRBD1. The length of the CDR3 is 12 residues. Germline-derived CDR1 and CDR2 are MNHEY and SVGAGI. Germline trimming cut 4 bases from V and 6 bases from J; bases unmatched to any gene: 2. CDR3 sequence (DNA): TGTGCCAGCAGTTCTCAGGGGGCCGAGCAGTACTTC. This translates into CASSSQGAEQYF.

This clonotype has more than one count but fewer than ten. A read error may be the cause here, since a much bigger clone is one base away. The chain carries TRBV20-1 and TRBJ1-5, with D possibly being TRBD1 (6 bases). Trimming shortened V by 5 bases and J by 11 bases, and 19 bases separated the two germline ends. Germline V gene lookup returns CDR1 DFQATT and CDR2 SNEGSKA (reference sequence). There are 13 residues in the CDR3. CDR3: CSAETSTGRAQHF. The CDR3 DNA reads TGCAGTGCTGAAACAAGCACAGGGCGGGCCCAGCATTTT.

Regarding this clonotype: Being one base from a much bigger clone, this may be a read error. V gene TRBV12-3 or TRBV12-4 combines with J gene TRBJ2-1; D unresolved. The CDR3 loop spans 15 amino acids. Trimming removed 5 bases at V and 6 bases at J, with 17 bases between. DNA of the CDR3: TGTGCCAGCAGTCCAGCCAACCCCTACTTCAATGAGCAGTTCTTC. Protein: CASSPANPYFNEQFF.

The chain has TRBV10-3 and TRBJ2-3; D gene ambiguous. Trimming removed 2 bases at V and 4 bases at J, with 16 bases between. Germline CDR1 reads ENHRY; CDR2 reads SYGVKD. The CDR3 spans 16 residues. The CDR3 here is CAISEVAGPVSDTQYF. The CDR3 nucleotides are TGTGCCATCAGTGAGGTCGCAGGCCCGGTTTCAGATACGCAGTATTTT.

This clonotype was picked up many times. The CDR3 sequence: CASSPRTSGSYEQYF. The CDR3 coding sequence is TGTGCCAGCAGCCCCCGGACTAGCGGGAGTTACGAGCAGTACTTC. V and J are TRBV9 and TRBJ2-7, with 13 bases matching TRBD2. CDR1 and CDR2 (germline): SGDLS, YYNGEE. CDR3 size: 15 residues. Trimming took 4 bases from V and 4 from J; bases not matched to a gene: 5.

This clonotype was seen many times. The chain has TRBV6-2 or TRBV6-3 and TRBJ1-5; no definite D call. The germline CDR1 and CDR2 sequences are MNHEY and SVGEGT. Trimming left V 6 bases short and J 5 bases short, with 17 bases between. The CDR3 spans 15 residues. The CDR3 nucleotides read TGTGCCAGCAGCGGCACTTCAAGTACTTATCAGCCCCAGCATTTT. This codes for CASSGTSSTYQPQHF.

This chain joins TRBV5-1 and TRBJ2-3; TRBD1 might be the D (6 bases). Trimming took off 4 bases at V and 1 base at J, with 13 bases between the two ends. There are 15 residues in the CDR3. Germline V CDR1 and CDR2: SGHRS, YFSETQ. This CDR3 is CASSPSTGGTDTQYF. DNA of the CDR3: TGCGCCAGCAGCCCATCGACAGGCGGCACAGATACGCAGTATTTT.

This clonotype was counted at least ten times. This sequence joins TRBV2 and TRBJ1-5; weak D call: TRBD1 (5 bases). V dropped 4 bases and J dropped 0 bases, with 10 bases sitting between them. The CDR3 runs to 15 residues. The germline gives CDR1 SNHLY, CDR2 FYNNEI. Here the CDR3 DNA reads TGTGCCAGCAGTGGGGACGGTCATAGCAATCAGCCCCAGCATTTT. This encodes CASSGDGHSNQPQHF.

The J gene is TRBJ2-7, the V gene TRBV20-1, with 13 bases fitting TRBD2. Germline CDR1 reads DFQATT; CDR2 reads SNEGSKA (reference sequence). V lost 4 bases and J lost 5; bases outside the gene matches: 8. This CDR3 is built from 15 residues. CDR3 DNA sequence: TGCAGTGCTAAGTACTGGACTAGCGGGGGAAACGAGCAGTACTTC. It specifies CSAKYWTSGGNEQYF.

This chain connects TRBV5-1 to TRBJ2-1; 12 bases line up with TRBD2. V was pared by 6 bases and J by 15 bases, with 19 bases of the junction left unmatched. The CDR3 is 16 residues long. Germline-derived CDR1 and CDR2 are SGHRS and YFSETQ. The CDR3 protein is CASTTLPVLAGGMTFF. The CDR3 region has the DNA TGCGCCAGCACCACATTACCGGTACTAGCGGGAGGTATGACGTTCTTC.